This TCR beta chain was recovered during a study of blood T cell repertoires in COVID-19. Trimming removed 4 bases from V and 0 bases from J, with 10 bases in between. In germline, CDR1 is MNHEY, CDR2 SVGAGI. The CDR3 length is 15 residues. The repertoire was sequenced with immunoSEQ multiplex PCR; TCRdb's copy has only in-frame clones and lacks some. The table includes approximately 190,000 clones, approximately 90% detected once. V and J are TRBV6-5 and TRBJ1-3; perhaps TRBD1 as D (6 bases). Material for sequencing was peripheral blood. The TCR sequence derives from a woman in her 40s who had recovered from COVID-19. The CDR3 sequence is CASSSTGVSGNTIYF. CDR3 bases: TGTGCCAGCAGTTCGACAGGAGTCTCTGGAAACACCATATATTTT.